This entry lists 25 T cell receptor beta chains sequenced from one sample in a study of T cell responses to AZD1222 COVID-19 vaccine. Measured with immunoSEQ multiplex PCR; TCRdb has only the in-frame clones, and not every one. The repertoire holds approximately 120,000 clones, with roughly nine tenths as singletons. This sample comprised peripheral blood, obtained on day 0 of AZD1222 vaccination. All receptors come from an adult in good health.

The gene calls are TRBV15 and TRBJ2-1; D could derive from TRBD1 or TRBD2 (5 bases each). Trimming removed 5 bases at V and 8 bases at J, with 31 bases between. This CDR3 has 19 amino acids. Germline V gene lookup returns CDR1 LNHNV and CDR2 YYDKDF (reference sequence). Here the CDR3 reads CATSRSGRLGTRPRDEQFF. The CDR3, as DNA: TGTGCCACCAGCCGATCCGGACGCCTTGGGACGCGCCCTCGGGATGAGCAGTTCTTC.

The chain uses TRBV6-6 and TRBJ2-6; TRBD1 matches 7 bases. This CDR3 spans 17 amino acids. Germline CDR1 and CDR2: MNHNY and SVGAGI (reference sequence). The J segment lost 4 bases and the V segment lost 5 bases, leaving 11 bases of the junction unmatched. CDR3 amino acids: CASSPGQAASGANVLTF. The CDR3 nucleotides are TGTGCCAGCAGTCCCGGACAGGCCGCCTCAGGGGCCAACGTCCTGACTTTC.

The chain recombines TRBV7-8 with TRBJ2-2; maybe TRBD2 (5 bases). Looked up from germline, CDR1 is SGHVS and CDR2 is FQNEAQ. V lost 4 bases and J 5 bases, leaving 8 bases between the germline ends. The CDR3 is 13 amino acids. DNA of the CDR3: TGTGCCAGCAGCTCGACGGGGACCGGGGAGCTGTTTTTT. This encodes CASSSTGTGELFF.

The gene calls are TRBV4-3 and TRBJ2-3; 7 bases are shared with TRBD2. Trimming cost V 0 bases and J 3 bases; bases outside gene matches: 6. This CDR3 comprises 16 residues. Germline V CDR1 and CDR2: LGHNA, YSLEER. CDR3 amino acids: CASSQEGPGGTDTQYF. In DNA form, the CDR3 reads TGCGCCAGCAGCCAAGAGGGGCCGGGGGGAACAGATACGCAGTATTTT.

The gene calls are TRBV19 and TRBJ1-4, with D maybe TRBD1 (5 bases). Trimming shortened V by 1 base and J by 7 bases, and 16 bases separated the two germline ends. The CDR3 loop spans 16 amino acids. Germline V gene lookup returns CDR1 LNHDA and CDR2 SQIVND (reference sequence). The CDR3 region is CASSIGAGPSGEKLFF. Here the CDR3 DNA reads TGTGCCAGTAGTATAGGGGCGGGGCCGTCGGGTGAAAAACTGTTTTTT.

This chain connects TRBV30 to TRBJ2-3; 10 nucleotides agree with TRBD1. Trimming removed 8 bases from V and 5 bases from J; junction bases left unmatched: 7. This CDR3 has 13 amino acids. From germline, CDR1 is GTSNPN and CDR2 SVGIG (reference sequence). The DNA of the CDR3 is TGTGCCGCCTGGAGGACAGGGGGAGATACGCAGTATTTT. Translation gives CAAWRTGGDTQYF.

The CDR3 bases are TGCGCCAGCAGTCAATCAGCCCGACAGAACACCGGGGAGCTGTTTTTT. Translating it yields CASSQSARQNTGELFF. J is TRBJ2-2 and V is TRBV23-1; the D is unclear. TRBV23-1 is an ORF, with its function uncertain. The CDR3 consists of 16 residues. Trimming cost V 0 bases and J 1 base, with 9 bases left between them.

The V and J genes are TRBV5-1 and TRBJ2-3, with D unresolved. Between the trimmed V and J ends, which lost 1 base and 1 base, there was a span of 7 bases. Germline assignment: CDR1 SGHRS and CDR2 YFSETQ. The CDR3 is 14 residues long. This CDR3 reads CASSLLTGTDTQYF. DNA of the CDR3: TGCGCCAGCAGCTTGCTGACGGGCACAGATACGCAGTATTTT.

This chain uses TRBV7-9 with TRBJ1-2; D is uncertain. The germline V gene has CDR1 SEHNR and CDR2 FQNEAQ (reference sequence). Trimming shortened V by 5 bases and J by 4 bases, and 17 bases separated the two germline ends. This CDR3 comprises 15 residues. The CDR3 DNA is TGTGCCAGCAGCGTCGGGCGGGATTTGGTCTATGGCTACACCTTC. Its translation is CASSVGRDLVYGYTF.

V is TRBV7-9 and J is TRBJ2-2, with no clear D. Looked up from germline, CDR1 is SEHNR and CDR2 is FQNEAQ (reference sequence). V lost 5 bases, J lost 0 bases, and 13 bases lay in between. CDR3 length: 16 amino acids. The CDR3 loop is CASSPPSQANTGELFF. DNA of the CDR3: TGTGCCAGCAGCCCCCCCTCGCAGGCGAACACCGGGGAGCTGTTTTTT. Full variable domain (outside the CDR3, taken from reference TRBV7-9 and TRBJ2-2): DTGVSQNPRHKITKRGQNVTFRCDPISEHNRLYWYRQTLGQGPEFLTYFQNEAQLEKSRLLSDRFSAERPKGSFSTLEIQRTEQGDSAMYLCASSPPSQANTGELFFGEGSRLTVL.

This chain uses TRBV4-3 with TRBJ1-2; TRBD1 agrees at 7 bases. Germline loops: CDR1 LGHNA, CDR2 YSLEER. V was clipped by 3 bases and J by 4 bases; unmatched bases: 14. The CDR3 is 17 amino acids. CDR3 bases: TGCGCCAGCAGCCAGGATTTTTCACGGACAGGCTTCTATGGCTACACCTTC. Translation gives CASSQDFSRTGFYGYTF.

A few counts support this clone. As DNA, the CDR3 is TGTGCCGCCCAGAGGGTTGATAATTCACCCCTCCACTTT. Its translation is CAAQRVDNSPLHF. This rearrangement joins TRBV28 to TRBJ1-6; D is unclear. The V gene's germline CDR1 is MDHEN and CDR2 SYDVKM. With 11 bases removed from V and 5 bases from J, the gap between germline ends came to 13 bases. The CDR3 loop spans 13 amino acids. The full variable domain, its missing parts supplied by reference TRBV28 and TRBJ1-6, is DVKVTQSSRYLVKRTGEKVFLECVQDMDHENMFWYRQDPGLGLRLIYFSYDVKMKEKGDIPEGYSVSREKKERFSLILESASTNQTSMYLCAAQRVDNSPLHFGNGTRLTVT.

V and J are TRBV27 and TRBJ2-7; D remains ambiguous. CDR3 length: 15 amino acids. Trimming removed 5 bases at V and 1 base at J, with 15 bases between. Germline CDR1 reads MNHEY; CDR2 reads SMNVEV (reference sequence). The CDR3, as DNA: TGTGCCAGCAGTGGACCAGGACGATCTTCCTACGAGCAGTACTTC. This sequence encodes CASSGPGRSSYEQYF.

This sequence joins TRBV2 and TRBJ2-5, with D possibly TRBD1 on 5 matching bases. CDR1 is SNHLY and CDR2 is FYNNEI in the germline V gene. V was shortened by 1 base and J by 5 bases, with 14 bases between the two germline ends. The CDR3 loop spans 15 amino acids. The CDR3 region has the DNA TGTGCCAGCAGTGAAGTAGGACAACCATTGGAGACCCAGTACTTC. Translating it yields CASSEVGQPLETQYF.

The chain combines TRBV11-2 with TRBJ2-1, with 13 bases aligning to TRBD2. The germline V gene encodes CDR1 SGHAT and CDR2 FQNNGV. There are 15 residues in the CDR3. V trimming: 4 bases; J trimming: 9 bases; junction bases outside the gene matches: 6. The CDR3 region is CASSSGLAGVGEQFF. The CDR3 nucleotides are TGTGCCAGCAGCTCCGGACTAGCGGGAGTTGGTGAGCAGTTCTTC.

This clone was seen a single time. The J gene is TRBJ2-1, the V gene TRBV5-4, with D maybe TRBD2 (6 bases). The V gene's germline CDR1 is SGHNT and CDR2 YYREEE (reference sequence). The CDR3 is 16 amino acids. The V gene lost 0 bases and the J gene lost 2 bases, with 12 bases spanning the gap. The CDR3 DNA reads TGTGCCAGCAGCTTGGCCGTCGGGAGCCCCTACAATGAGCAGTTCTTC. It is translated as CASSLAVGSPYNEQFF.

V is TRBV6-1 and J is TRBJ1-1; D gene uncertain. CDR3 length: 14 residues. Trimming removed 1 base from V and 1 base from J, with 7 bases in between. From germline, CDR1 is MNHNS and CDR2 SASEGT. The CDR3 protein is CASSEGQENTEAFF. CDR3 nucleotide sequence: TGTGCCAGCAGTGAAGGCCAGGAGAACACTGAAGCTTTCTTT.

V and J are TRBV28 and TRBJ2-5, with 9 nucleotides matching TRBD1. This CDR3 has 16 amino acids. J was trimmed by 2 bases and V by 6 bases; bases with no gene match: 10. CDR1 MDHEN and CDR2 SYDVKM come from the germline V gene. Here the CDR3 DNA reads TGTGCCAGCAGCAAATTTCCGGGACAGGGACAAGAGACCCAGTACTTC. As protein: CASSKFPGQGQETQYF.

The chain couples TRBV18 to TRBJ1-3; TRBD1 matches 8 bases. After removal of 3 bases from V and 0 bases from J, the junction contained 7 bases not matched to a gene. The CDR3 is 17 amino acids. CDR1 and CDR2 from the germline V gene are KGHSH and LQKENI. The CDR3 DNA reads TGTGCCAGCTCACCCGACGGGACAGGTTTCTCTGGAAACACCATATATTTT. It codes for CASSPDGTGFSGNTIYF.

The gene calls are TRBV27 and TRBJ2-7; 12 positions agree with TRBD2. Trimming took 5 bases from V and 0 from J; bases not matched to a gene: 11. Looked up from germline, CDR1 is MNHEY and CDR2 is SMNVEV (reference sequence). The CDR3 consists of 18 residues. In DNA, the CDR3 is TGTGCCAGCAGTCGACTAGCGGGAGAATCCTGGGCCTCCTACGAGCAGTACTTC. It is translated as CASSRLAGESWASYEQYF.

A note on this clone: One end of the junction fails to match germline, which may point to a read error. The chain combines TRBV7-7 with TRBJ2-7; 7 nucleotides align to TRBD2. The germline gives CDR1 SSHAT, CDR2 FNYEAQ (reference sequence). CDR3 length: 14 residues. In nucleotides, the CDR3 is TGTGCTAGCAGCCTCCCGGGGGAGGGCCACGAGCAGTACTTC. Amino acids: CASSLPGEGHEQYF. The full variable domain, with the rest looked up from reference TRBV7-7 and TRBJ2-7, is GAGVSQSPRYKVTKRGQDVTLRCDPISSHATLYWYQQALGQGPEFLTYFNYEAQPDKSGLPSDRFSAERPEGSISTLTIQRTEQRDSAMYRCASSLPGEGHEQYFGPGTRLTVT.

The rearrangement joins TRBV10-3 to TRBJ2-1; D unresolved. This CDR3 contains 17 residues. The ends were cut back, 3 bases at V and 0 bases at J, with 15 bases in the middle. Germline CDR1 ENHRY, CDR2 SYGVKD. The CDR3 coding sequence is TGTGCCATCAGTGACCCTTCCCCCCCGAGCTCCTACAATGAGCAGTTCTTC. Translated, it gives CAISDPSPPSSYNEQFF.

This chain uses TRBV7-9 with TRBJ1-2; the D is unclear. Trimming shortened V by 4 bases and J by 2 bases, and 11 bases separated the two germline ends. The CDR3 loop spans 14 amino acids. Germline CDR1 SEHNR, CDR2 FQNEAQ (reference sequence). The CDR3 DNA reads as TGTGCCAGCAGCTCAATACGGCCGAACTATGGCTACACCTTC. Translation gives CASSSIRPNYGYTF.

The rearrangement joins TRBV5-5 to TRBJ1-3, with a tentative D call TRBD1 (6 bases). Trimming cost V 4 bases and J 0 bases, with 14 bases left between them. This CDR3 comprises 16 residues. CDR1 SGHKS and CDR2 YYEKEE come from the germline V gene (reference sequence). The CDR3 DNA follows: TGTGCCAGCAGCGGGGACAAGCGGATCTCTGGAAACACCATATATTTT. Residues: CASSGDKRISGNTIYF. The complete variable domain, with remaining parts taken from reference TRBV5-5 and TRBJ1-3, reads DAGVTQSPTHLIKTRGQQVTLRCSPISGHKSVSWYQQVLGQGPQFIFQYYEKEERGRGNFPDRFSARQFPNYSSELNVNALLLGDSALYLCASSGDKRISGNTIYFGEGSWLTVV.

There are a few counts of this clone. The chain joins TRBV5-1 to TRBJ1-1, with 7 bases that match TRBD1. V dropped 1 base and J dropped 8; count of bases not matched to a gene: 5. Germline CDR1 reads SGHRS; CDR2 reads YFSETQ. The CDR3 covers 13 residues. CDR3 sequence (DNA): TGCGCCAGCAGCTTGTCGACGGGACAGGAAGCTTTCTTT. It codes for CASSLSTGQEAFF.